One sample yielded the 32 T cell receptor beta chains listed below, sequenced in a study of long-term antiretroviral therapy in people with HIV. Samples were assayed with immunoSEQ v3.0 at survey level. Sequencing used immunoSEQ multiplex PCR; TCRdb keeps in-frame clones, though not all of them. The top ten clones hold 10% to 15% of a sample with 35,000 to 40,000 clones, 82% of them seen once. The sequenced sample was unsorted PBMCs, obtained 0.3 years after starting antiretroviral therapy. The receptors derive from a man between 18 and 35 years old with HIV.

This chain links TRBV27 with TRBJ2-1; D unresolved. The germline V gene has CDR1 MNHEY and CDR2 SMNVEV (reference sequence). V gave up 5 bases and J gave up 1 base, with 6 bases separating them. The CDR3 length is 13 residues. This CDR3 is CASSLPSYNEQFF. CDR3 DNA: TGTGCCAGCAGTCTCCCATCCTACAATGAGCAGTTCTTC.

The chain links TRBV5-5 to TRBJ2-2, with D possibly TRBD2 on 5 matching bases. The CDR3 runs 13 residues. V lost 5 bases to trimming and J lost 4 bases, with 9 bases between them. Germline assignment: CDR1 SGHKS and CDR2 YYEKEE (reference sequence). CDR3 protein: CASSSEGTGELFF. CDR3 bases: TGTGCCAGCAGTTCCGAGGGCACCGGGGAGCTGTTTTTT.

This chain connects TRBV6-5 to TRBJ2-7, with 8 bases matching TRBD2. Losses at the gene ends were 0 bases for V and 1 base for J; bases not matched to a gene: 5. The CDR3 totals 16 residues. In germline, CDR1 is MNHEY, CDR2 SVGAGI. The DNA of the CDR3 is TGTGCCAGCAGTTACTCGACAGCGGGGGTATCCTACGAGCAGTACTTC. This codes for CASSYSTAGVSYEQYF.

This chain uses TRBV10-1 with TRBJ2-1, with a weak D call TRBD2 (5 bases). Germline lookup yields CDR1 WNHNN and CDR2 SYGVQD (reference sequence). This CDR3 has 14 residues. Trimming pared 2 bases from V and 12 bases from J, leaving 17 bases between. CDR3 nucleotides: TGCGCCAGCAGTGAGCTGGGAGACCCTCCACCGCAGTTCTTC. This gives the protein CASSELGDPPPQFF.

This chain connects TRBV18 to TRBJ2-5; perhaps TRBD1 as D (5 bases). The end of the DNA aligns better with TRBJ2-7, so the J call may be wrong. CDR1 and CDR2 (germline): KGHSH, LQKENI. This CDR3 is built from 14 residues. CDR3 region: CASSPPTVAYEQYF. The CDR3 region has the DNA TGTGCCAGCTCACCACCGACAGTGGCCTACGAGCAGTACTTC.

The chain is built from TRBV5-8 and TRBJ2-7, with TRBD1 matching over 10 bases. This CDR3 has 13 residues. Germline-derived CDR1 and CDR2 are SGHTS and YDEGEE. Trimming took 4 bases from V and 6 from J; bases not matched to a gene: 4. The CDR3 DNA reads as TGTGCCAGCAGCGGGACAGGGGAGGGCGAGCAGTACTTC. This sequence encodes CASSGTGEGEQYF.

V is TRBV4-3 and J is TRBJ2-5; 7 bases agree with TRBD2. The J segment lost 2 bases and the V segment lost 1 base, leaving 10 bases of the junction unmatched. Per germline, CDR1 LGHNA and CDR2 YSLEER. This CDR3 contains 17 residues. The CDR3 region is CASSQVALANVQETQYF. The CDR3 DNA sequence: TGCGCCAGCAGCCAAGTAGCACTAGCGAACGTTCAAGAGACCCAGTACTTC.

The chain has TRBV4-3 and TRBJ2-3, with TRBD2 matching 10 bases. After removal of 0 bases from V and 4 bases from J, the junction contained 10 bases not matched to a gene. CDR1 is LGHNA, CDR2 YSLEER, per germline. CDR3 length: 18 residues. CDR3 in amino acids: CASSQDPPTSGLSDTQYF. The CDR3 nucleotides read TGCGCCAGCAGCCAAGATCCCCCGACTAGCGGGCTCTCAGATACGCAGTATTTT.

J is TRBJ2-5 and V is TRBV7-9; the D gene is possibly TRBD2 (6 bases). V lost 4 bases, J lost 2 bases, and 14 bases lay in between. The CDR3 is 15 residues long. Per germline, CDR1 SEHNR and CDR2 FQNEAQ (reference sequence). The CDR3 nucleotides read TGTGCCAGCAGCTCGGCGGGGCCAGGGCAAGAGACCCAGTACTTC. Encoded protein: CASSSAGPGQETQYF.

The chain joins TRBV5-4 to TRBJ2-1; D unclear. CDR1 is SGHNT, CDR2 YYREEE, per germline (reference sequence). V was shortened by 0 bases and J by 10 bases, with 8 bases between the two germline ends. CDR3 length equals 12 residues. The CDR3 loop is CASSLAGREQFF. CDR3 nucleotides: TGTGCCAGCAGCTTGGCTGGGCGGGAGCAGTTCTTC.

The rearrangement links TRBV7-9 to TRBJ2-7; D gene unclear. The CDR3 is 12 amino acids. The germline V gene has CDR1 SEHNR and CDR2 FQNEAQ (reference sequence). V lost 2 bases, J lost 0 bases, and 2 bases lay in between. CDR3 loop: CASSLNSYEQYF. For the CDR3, the DNA is TGTGCCAGCAGCTTAAACTCCTACGAGCAGTACTTC.

The chain has TRBV28 and TRBJ1-1; TRBD1 aligns across 11 bases. This CDR3 is built from 18 residues. Germline V gene data show CDR1 as MDHEN and CDR2 as SYDVKM. V was clipped by 4 bases and J by 3 bases; unmatched bases: 13. The CDR3 region has the DNA TGTGCCAGCAGTTCCAGGACAGGGGGCTCGGTGCTTGACACTGAAGCTTTCTTT. Its protein is CASSSRTGGSVLDTEAFF.

CDR3 amino acids: CASSPTTLLAGGTYEQYF. Here the CDR3 DNA reads TGTGCCAGCAGTCCGACCACCCTACTAGCGGGGGGTACCTACGAGCAGTACTTC. The chain recombines TRBV27 with TRBJ2-7, with TRBD2 matching 12 bases. Unmatched junction bases numbered 13, after V lost 5 bases and J lost 2 bases. Germline V gene lookup returns CDR1 MNHEY and CDR2 SMNVEV (reference sequence). This CDR3 contains 18 residues.

This chain links TRBV19 with TRBJ1-4; maybe TRBD1 (5 bases). V was pared by 7 bases and J by 0 bases, with 12 bases between. This CDR3 is 15 amino acids long. Germline V gene sequence: CDR1 LNHDA, CDR2 SQIVND (reference sequence). The CDR3, as DNA: TGTGCCAGTACCCTTCGGGGGACAACTAATGAAAAACTGTTTTTT. This translates into CASTLRGTTNEKLFF.

This chain connects TRBV4-3 to TRBJ2-2, with TRBD1 matching over 9 bases. In germline, CDR1 is LGHNA, CDR2 YSLEER. CDR3 length: 17 amino acids. J gave up 4 bases and V 0 bases, and 6 bases lay outside the gene matches. The CDR3 DNA follows: TGCGCCAGCAGCCAAGAGTGGACAGGGGTCGCCACCGGGGAGCTGTTTTTT. Encoded protein: CASSQEWTGVATGELFF.

V gene TRBV5-1 combines with J gene TRBJ2-2; a weak D match, TRBD1 (6 bases). Looked up from germline, CDR1 is SGHRS and CDR2 is YFSETQ. The CDR3 totals 15 residues. V lost 0 bases and J lost 6, with 12 bases in between. The CDR3 reads CASSLVTGGSGELFF. The CDR3 DNA follows: TGCGCCAGCAGCTTGGTGACAGGAGGATCCGGGGAGCTGTTTTTT.

The rearrangement joins TRBV7-8 to TRBJ1-4; no definite D call. Between the trimmed V and J ends, which lost 8 bases and 3 bases, there was a span of 13 bases. The CDR3 extends over 14 amino acids. Germline loops: CDR1 SGHVS, CDR2 FQNEAQ. CDR3 sequence: CASASGRANEKLFF. CDR3 in DNA: TGTGCCAGCGCATCTGGACGGGCTAATGAAAAACTGTTTTTT. Variable domain in full (rest from reference TRBV7-8 and TRBJ1-4): GAGVSQSPRYKVAKRGQDVALRCDPISGHVSLFWYQQALGQGPEFLTYFQNEAQLDKSGLPSDRFFAERPEGSVSTLKIQRTQQEDSAVYLCASASGRANEKLFFGSGTQLSVL.

The chain links TRBV7-2 to TRBJ1-2; 11 nucleotides line up with TRBD1. The CDR3 loop spans 17 amino acids. J lost 0 bases, V lost 5 bases, and 8 bases had no gene match. CDR1 SGHTA and CDR2 FQGNSA come from the germline V gene. CDR3 sequence reads: CASSPGTGGPTNYGYTF. CDR3 in DNA: TGTGCCAGCAGCCCCGGGACAGGGGGGCCCACTAACTATGGCTACACCTTC.

CDR3 amino acids: CATRPGQRNYEQYF. Written as DNA, the CDR3 is TGTGCCACCAGACCGGGACAGAGAAACTACGAGCAGTACTTC. The chain carries TRBV27 and TRBJ2-7; 7 bases agree with TRBD1. Germline V gene data show CDR1 as MNHEY and CDR2 as SMNVEV (reference sequence). The junction had 12 bases not matched to a gene; V was cut back by 10 bases and J by 3 bases. The CDR3 runs 14 residues.

The V gene is TRBV15, the J gene TRBJ2-5, with D possibly being TRBD2 (6 bases). V lost 8 bases and J 0 bases, leaving 7 bases between the germline ends. The CDR3 extends over 12 amino acids. Per the germline V gene, CDR1 is LNHNV and CDR2 is YYDKDF (reference sequence). The CDR3 region is CATGRYQETQYF. The CDR3 region has the DNA TGTGCCACCGGGAGGTACCAAGAGACCCAGTACTTC.

The chain employs TRBV7-8 and TRBJ2-1; possibly TRBD1 for D (6 bases). The V end lost 2 bases, the J end lost 8 bases, and 19 bases lay between the germline ends. The CDR3 contains 16 residues. Germline V gene data show CDR1 as SGHVS and CDR2 as FQNEAQ. In DNA, the CDR3 is TGTGCCAGCAGCTTAATCAGGGGTCAACCGTGGGATGAGCAGTTCTTC. Protein sequence: CASSLIRGQPWDEQFF. Filled out from reference TRBV7-8 and TRBJ2-1, the complete variable domain reads GAGVSQSPRYKVAKRGQDVALRCDPISGHVSLFWYQQALGQGPEFLTYFQNEAQLDKSGLPSDRFFAERPEGSVSTLKIQRTQQEDSAVYLCASSLIRGQPWDEQFFGPGTRLTVL.

V and J are TRBV2 and TRBJ2-3; 9 bases match TRBD2. The trim removed 6 bases at V and 4 bases at J, leaving 8 bases unmatched. The germline V gene has CDR1 SNHLY and CDR2 FYNNEI. The CDR3 loop spans 15 amino acids. CDR3 nucleotide sequence: TGTGCCAGCAGCCGGGAGATAGCGGGAGCAGATACGCAGTATTTT. It yields the protein CASSREIAGADTQYF. The full variable domain, in which reference TRBV2 and TRBJ2-3 provide the parts outside the CDR3, is EPEVTQTPSHQVTQMGQEVILRCVPISNHLYFYWYRQILGQKVEFLVSFYNNEISEKSEIFDDQFSVERPDGSNFTLKIRSTKLEDSAMYFCASSREIAGADTQYFGPGTRLTVL.

The gene calls are TRBV28 and TRBJ1-3; 7 positions agree with TRBD1. CDR1 MDHEN and CDR2 SYDVKM come from the germline V gene. V trimming: 7 bases; J trimming: 3 bases; junction bases outside the gene matches: 12. The CDR3 sequence is 16 residues long. The DNA for the CDR3 is TGTGCCAGCACCTGGGGGGCAGGGGGTATTGGAAACACCATATATTTT. Translated, it gives CASTWGAGGIGNTIYF.

The CDR3 DNA is TGTGCCAGTAGCCCCGGGACAGGGAATTATCAGCCCCAGCATTTT. Its translation: CASSPGTGNYQPQHF. The chain uses TRBV19 and TRBJ1-5, with 9 bases identical to TRBD1. J was trimmed by 5 bases and V by 6 bases; bases with no gene match: 8. This CDR3 has 15 residues. Germline values: CDR1 LNHDA, CDR2 SQIVND (reference sequence).

There are a few counts of this clone. The rearrangement links TRBV9 to TRBJ2-2; TRBD2 matches 10 bases. The CDR3 has 17 amino acids. Germline lookup yields CDR1 SGDLS and CDR2 YYNGEE. J gave up 4 bases and V 3 bases, and 9 bases lay outside the gene matches. CDR3 region: CASSGPAGGPPTGELFF. Written as DNA, the CDR3 is TGTGCCAGCAGCGGTCCAGCGGGAGGGCCCCCCACCGGGGAGCTGTTTTTT.

The chain recombines TRBV11-2 with TRBJ2-3; the D is unclear. This CDR3 contains 12 residues. V was clipped by 2 bases and J by 4 bases, with 4 bases between them. Looked up from germline, CDR1 is SGHAT and CDR2 is FQNNGV. CDR3 region: CASSLFPDTQYF. The DNA of the CDR3 is TGTGCCAGCAGCTTATTCCCAGATACGCAGTATTTT.

V gene TRBV4-3 combines with J gene TRBJ2-7; D is ambiguous. The CDR3 is 15 residues long. Trimming took off 1 base at V and 1 base at J, with 11 bases between the two ends. Germline lookup yields CDR1 LGHNA and CDR2 YSLEER. This CDR3 is CASSQVWGSSYEQYF. The CDR3 nucleotides are TGCGCCAGCAGCCAAGTATGGGGTTCTTCCTACGAGCAGTACTTC.

The gene calls are TRBV6-1 and TRBJ2-1; perhaps TRBD1 as D (5 bases). Deletions cut 10 bases from V and 3 bases from J, with 10 bases between. Germline CDR1 is MNHNS and CDR2 is SASEGT. This CDR3 contains 12 residues. The CDR3 DNA reads TGTGCCACCAGCGACAGCTACAATGAGCAGTTCTTC. Amino acids: CATSDSYNEQFF.

This clone was counted between two and nine times. This chain links TRBV6-5 with TRBJ1-2; no firm D call. CDR1 MNHEY and CDR2 SVGAGI come from the germline V gene. V was trimmed by 11 bases and J by 4 bases, leaving 20 bases between them. The CDR3 totals 14 residues. In DNA form, the CDR3 reads TGTGCCGTAGGTAAAGCTATAGCGTTCTATGGCTACACCTTC. Translating gives CAVGKAIAFYGYTF.

The chain has TRBV4-1 and TRBJ1-3; the match to TRBD1 covers 8 bases. This CDR3 has 16 amino acids. CDR1 and CDR2 (germline): MGHRA, YSYEKL. The J segment lost 0 bases and the V segment lost 5 bases, leaving 6 bases of the junction unmatched. CDR3: CASSDYRGTSGNTIYF. For the CDR3, the DNA is TGCGCCAGCAGCGATTACAGGGGGACCTCTGGAAACACCATATATTTT.

The rearrangement uses TRBV30 and TRBJ2-2; D ambiguous. Looked up from germline, CDR1 is GTSNPN and CDR2 is SVGIG (reference sequence). This CDR3 spans 15 amino acids. Trimming took off 4 bases at V and 4 bases at J, with 16 bases between the two ends. CDR3 DNA sequence: TGTGCCTGGAAGCTTATGCGTTGGGGCACCGGGGAGCTGTTTTTT. The encoded protein is CAWKLMRWGTGELFF. The full variable domain, rest sourced from reference TRBV30 and TRBJ2-2, is SQTIHQWPATLVQPVGSPLSLECTVEGTSNPNLYWYRQAAGRGLQLLFYSVGIGQISSEVPQNLSASRPQDRQFILSSKKLLLSDSGFYLCAWKLMRWGTGELFFGEGSRLTVL.

A single count supports this clone. The V gene is TRBV18, the J gene TRBJ2-1; D might be TRBD2 (5 bases). The CDR3 contains 14 residues. The germline V gene has CDR1 KGHSH and CDR2 LQKENI. V was shortened by 3 bases and J by 6 bases, with 12 bases between the two germline ends. CDR3 DNA: TGTGCCAGCTCACCTGACATCGGAGGCAATGAGCAGTTCTTC. This sequence encodes CASSPDIGGNEQFF.